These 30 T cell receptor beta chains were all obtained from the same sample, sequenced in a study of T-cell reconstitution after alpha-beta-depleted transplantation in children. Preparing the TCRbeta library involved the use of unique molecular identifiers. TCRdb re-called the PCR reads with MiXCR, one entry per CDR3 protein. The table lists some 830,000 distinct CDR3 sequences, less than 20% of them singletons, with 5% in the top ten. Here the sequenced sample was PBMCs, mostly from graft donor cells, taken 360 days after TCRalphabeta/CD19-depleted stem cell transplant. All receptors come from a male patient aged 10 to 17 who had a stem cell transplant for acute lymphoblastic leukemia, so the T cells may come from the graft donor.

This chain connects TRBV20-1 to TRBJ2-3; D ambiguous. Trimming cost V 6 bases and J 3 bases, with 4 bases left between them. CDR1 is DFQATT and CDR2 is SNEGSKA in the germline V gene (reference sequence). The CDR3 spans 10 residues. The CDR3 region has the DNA TGCAGTGCCCCAACAGATACGCAGTATTTT. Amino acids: CSAPTDTQYF.

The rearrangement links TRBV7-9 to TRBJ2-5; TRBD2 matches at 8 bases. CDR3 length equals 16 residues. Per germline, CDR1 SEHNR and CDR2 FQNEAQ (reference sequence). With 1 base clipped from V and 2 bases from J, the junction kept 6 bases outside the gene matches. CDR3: CASSLDGTRRQETQYF. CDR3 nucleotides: TGTGCCAGCAGCTTAGATGGGACTAGGAGGCAAGAGACCCAGTACTTC.

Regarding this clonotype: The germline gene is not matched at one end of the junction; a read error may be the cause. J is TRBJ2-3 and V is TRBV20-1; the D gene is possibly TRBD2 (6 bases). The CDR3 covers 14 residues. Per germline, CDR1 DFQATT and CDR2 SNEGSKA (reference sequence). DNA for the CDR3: TGCAGTGCTGTCCGTCTCGGGAGCACTGATACGCAGTATTTT. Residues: CSAVRLGSTDTQYF.

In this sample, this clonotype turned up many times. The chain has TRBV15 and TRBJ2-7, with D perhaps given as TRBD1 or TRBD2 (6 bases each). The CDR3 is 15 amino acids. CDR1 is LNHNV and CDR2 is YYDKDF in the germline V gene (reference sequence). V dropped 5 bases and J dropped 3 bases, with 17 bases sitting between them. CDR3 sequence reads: CATSVQGGWDYEQYF. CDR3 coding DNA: TGTGCCACCAGCGTACAGGGAGGATGGGACTACGAGCAGTACTTC.

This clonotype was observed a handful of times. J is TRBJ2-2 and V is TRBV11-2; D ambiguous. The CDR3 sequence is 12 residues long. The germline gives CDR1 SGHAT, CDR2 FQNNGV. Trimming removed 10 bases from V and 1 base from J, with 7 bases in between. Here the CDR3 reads CAMSVNTGELFF. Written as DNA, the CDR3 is TGTGCCATGTCGGTGAACACCGGGGAGCTGTTTTTT.

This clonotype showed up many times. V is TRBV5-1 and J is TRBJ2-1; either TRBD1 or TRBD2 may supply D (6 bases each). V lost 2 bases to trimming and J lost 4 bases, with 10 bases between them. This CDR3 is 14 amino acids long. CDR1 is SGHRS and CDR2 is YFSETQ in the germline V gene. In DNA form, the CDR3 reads TGCGCCAGCAGCTTAGGGGGAGGATACAATGAGCAGTTCTTC. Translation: CASSLGGGYNEQFF.

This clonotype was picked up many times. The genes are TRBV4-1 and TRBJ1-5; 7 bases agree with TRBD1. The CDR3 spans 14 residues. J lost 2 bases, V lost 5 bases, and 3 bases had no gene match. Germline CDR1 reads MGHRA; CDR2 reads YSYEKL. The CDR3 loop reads CASSRGQGNQPQHF. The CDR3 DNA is TGCGCCAGCAGCAGGGGGCAGGGCAATCAGCCCCAGCATTTT.

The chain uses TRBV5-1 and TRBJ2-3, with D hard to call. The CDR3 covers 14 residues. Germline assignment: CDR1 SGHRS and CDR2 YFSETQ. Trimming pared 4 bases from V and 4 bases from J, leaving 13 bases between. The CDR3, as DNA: TGCGCCAGCAGCCTGGGAAGGGCTTCAGATACGCAGTATTTT. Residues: CASSLGRASDTQYF. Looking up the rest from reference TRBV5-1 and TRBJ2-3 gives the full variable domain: KAGVTQTPRYLIKTRGQQVTLSCSPISGHRSVSWYQQTPGQGLQFLFEYFSETQRNKGNFPGRFSGRQFSNSRSEMNVSTLELGDSALYLCASSLGRASDTQYFGPGTRLTVL.

In DNA, the CDR3 is TGCAGTGCTAGATTAGACAGGGTCGGATTCGAGCAGTACTTC. Translated, it gives CSARLDRVGFEQYF. The gene calls are TRBV20-1 and TRBJ2-7; TRBD1 aligns across 7 bases. Germline V CDR1 and CDR2: DFQATT, SNEGSKA (reference sequence). This CDR3 region has 14 residues. With 2 bases clipped from V and 6 bases from J, the junction kept 10 bases outside the gene matches.

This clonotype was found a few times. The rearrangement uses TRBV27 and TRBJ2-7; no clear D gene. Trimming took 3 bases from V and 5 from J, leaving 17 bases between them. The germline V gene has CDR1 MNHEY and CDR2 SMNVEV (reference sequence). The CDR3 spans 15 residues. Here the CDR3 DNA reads TGTGCCAGCAGTTTTAAGTACCCTCACCCCCACGAGCAGTACTTC. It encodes CASSFKYPHPHEQYF.

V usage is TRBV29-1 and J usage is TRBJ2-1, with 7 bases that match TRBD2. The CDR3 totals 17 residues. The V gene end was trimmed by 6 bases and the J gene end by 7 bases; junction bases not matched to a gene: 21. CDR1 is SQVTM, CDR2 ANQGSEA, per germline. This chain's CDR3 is CSVHGQCLCGRGNEQFF. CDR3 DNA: TGCAGCGTCCATGGTCAGTGCCTTTGCGGGAGAGGTAATGAGCAGTTCTTC.

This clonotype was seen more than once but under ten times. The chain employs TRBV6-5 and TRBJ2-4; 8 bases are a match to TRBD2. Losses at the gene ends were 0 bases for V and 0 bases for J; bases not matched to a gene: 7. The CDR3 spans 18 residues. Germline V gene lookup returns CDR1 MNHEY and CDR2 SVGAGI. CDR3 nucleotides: TGTGCCAGCAGTTACTCTAAGAGCGGGGGTCTAGCCAAAAACATTCAGTACTTC. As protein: CASSYSKSGGLAKNIQYF.

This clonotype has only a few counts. CDR3 sequence reads: CASSLDIRLNTEAFF. The CDR3 DNA reads TGTGCCAGCAGCTTAGATATCAGGCTGAACACTGAAGCTTTCTTT. The chain recombines TRBV11-2 with TRBJ1-1; no definite D call. The CDR3 consists of 15 residues. The V gene lost 0 bases and the J gene lost 0 bases, with 8 bases spanning the gap. CDR1 SGHAT and CDR2 FQNNGV come from the germline V gene.

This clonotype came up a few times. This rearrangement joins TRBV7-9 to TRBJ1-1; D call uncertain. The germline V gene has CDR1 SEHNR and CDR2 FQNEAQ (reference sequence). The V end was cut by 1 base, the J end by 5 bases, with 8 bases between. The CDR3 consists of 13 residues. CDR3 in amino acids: CASSLGTRTEAFF. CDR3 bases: TGTGCCAGCAGCTTAGGAACTCGGACTGAAGCTTTCTTT.

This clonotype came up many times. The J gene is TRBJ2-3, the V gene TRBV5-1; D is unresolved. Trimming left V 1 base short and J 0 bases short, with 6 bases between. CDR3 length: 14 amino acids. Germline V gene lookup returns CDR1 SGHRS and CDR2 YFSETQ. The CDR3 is CASSLKFSTDTQYF. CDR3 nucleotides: TGCGCCAGCAGCTTGAAGTTCAGCACAGATACGCAGTATTTT.

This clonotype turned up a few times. The chain's CDR3 is CASSLRLAEAYEQYF. Here the CDR3 DNA reads TGTGCCAGCAGCTTACGACTAGCGGAGGCCTACGAGCAGTACTTC. The chain combines TRBV13 with TRBJ2-7, with 9 bases that match TRBD2. Germline-derived CDR1 and CDR2 are PRHDT and FYEKMQ (reference sequence). J lost 2 bases, V lost 2 bases, and 4 bases had no gene match. The CDR3 has 15 residues.

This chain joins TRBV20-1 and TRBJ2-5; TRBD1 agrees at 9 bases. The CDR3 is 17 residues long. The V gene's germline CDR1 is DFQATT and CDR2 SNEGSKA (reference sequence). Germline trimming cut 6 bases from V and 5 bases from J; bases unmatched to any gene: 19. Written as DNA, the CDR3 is TGCAGTGCCCTTTTACCTTTTGACAGGGGGACGGGGGAGACCCAGTACTTC. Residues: CSALLPFDRGTGETQYF.

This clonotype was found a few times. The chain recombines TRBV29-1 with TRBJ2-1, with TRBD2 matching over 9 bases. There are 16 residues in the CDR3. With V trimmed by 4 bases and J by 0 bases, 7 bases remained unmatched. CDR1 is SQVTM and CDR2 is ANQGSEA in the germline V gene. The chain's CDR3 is CSVGREGQSSYNEQFF. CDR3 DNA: TGCAGCGTTGGGCGGGAGGGCCAGAGCTCCTACAATGAGCAGTTCTTC.

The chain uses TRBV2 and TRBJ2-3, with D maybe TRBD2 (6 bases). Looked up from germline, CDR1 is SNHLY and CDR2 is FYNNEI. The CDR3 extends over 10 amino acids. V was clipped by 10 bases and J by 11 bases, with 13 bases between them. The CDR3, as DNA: TGTGCCACCAGACTAGACAAGCAGTATTTT. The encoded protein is CATRLDKQYF.

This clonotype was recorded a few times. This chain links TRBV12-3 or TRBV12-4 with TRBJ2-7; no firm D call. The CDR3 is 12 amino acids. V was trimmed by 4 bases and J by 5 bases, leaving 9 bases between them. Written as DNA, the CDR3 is TGTGCCAGCAGTTCGAACGTCCACGAGCAGTACTTC. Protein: CASSSNVHEQYF.

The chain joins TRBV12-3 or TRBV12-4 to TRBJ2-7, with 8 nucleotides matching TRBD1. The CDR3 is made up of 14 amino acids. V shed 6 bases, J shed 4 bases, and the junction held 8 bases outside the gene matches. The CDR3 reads CASSRDRSRYEQYF. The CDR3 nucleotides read TGTGCCAGCAGCCGGGACAGGTCTAGGTACGAGCAGTACTTC.

CDR3 sequence reads: CASSQTSGNTGELFF. DNA of the CDR3: TGTGCCAGCAGCCAGACTAGCGGGAACACCGGGGAGCTGTTTTTT. The V and J genes are TRBV14 and TRBJ2-2; 9 positions agree with TRBD2. Per germline, CDR1 SGHDN and CDR2 FVKESK. The CDR3 covers 15 residues. The V and J ends lost 3 bases and 1 base, in that order; junction bases with no gene match: 0.

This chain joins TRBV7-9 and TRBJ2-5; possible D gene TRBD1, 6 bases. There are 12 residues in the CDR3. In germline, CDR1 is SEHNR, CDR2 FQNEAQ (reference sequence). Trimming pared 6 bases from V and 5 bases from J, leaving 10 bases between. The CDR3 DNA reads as TGTGCCAGCAGGAGGACAGTGGAGACCCAGTACTTC. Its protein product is CASRRTVETQYF.

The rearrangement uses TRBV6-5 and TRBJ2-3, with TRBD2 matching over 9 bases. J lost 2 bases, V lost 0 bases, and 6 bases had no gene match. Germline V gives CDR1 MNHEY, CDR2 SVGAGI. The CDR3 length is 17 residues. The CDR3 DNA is TGTGCCAGCAGTTACTCGAGTCTAGCGGGGTACACAGATACGCAGTATTTT. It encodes CASSYSSLAGYTDTQYF.

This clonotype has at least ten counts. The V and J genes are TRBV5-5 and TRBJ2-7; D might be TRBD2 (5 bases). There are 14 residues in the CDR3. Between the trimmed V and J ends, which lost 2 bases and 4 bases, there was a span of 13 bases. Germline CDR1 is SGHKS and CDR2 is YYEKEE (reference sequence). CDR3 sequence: CASSFGPGGYEQYF. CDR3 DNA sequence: TGTGCCAGCAGCTTTGGGCCAGGAGGATACGAGCAGTACTTC.

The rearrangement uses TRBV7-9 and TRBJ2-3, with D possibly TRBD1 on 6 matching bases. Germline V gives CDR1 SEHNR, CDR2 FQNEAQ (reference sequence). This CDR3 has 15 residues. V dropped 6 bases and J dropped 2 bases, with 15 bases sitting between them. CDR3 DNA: TGTGCCAGCAGAGCAAGGGGGATCCACACAGATACGCAGTATTTT. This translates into CASRARGIHTDTQYF.

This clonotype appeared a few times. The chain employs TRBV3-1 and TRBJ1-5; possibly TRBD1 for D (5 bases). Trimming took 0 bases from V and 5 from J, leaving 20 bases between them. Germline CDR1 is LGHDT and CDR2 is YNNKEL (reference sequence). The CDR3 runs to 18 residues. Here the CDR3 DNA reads TGTGCCAGCAGCCAAGACCCAGGGAGGCGGATTTCGTATCAGCCCCAGCATTTT. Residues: CASSQDPGRRISYQPQHF.

As DNA, the CDR3 is TGCGCCAGCAGCTTGATAGGGGGCGCAGTGCAGCAGTACTTC. It yields the protein CASSLIGGAVQQYF. This chain links TRBV5-1 with TRBJ2-7; 7 positions match TRBD1. CDR1 and CDR2 from the germline V gene are SGHRS and YFSETQ. V gave up 1 base and J gave up 8 bases; unmatched junction bases: 9. There are 14 residues in the CDR3.

CDR3 sequence reads: CASSPSGGPPPYEQYF. Written as DNA, the CDR3 is TGTGCCAGCAGCCCCTCCGGGGGGCCGCCCCCCTACGAGCAGTACTTC. The chain employs TRBV7-6 and TRBJ2-7; a possible D gene is TRBD2 (7 bases). Germline V gene lookup returns CDR1 SGHVS and CDR2 FNYEAQ. The CDR3 is 16 residues long. The V and J ends lost 5 bases and 2 bases respectively, with 19 bases between them.

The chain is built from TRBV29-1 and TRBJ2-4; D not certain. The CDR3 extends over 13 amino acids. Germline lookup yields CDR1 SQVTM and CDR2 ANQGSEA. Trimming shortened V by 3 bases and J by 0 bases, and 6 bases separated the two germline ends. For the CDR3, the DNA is TGCAGCGTTGACCTAGAAGCCAAAAACATTCAGTACTTC. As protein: CSVDLEAKNIQYF.